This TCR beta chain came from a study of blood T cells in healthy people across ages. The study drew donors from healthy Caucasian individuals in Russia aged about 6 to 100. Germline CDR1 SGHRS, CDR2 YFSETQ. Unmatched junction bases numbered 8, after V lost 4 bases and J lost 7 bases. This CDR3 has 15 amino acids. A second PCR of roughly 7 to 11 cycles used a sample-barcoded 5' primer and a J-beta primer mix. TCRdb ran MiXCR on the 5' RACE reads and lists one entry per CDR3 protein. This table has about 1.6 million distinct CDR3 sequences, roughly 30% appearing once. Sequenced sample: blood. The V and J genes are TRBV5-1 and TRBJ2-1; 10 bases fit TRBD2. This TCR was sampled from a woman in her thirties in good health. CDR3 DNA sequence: TGCGCCAGCAGCACAGCTAGCGGGAGTTCGAATGAGCAGTTCTTC. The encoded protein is CASSTASGSSNEQFF.